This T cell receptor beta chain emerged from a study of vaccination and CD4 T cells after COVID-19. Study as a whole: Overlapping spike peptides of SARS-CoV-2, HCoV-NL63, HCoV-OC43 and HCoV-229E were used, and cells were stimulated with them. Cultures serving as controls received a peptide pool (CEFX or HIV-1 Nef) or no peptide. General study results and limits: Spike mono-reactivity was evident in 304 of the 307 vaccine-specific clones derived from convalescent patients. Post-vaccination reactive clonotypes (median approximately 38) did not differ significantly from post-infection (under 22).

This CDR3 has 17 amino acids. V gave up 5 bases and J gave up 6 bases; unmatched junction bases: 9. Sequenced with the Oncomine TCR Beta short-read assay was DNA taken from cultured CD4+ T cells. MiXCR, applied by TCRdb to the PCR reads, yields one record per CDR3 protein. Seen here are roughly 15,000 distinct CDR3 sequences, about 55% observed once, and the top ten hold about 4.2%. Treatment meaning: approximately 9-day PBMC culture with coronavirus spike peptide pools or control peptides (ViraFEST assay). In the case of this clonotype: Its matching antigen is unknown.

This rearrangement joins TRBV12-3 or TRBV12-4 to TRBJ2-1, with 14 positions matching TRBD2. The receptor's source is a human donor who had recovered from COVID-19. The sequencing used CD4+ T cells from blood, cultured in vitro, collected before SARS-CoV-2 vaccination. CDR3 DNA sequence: TGTGCCAGCAGTCCGACTAGCGGGAGGGGGCCGTCCAATGAGCAGTTCTTC. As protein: CASSPTSGRGPSNEQFF.